A selection of T cell receptor beta chains follows, all from one sample in a study of T cells expressing NK-cell markers. TCRdb re-called the 5' RACE reads; one entry per CDR3 protein, DNA not given. This sample's table has some 390,000 distinct CDR3 sequences. The specimen was blood T cells: a sorted CD56 or NKG2C T cell subset, CD4+ or CD8+ T cells, or bulk PBMC T cells (not recorded which). These receptors originate from a woman between 45 and 60 years old in good health. CDR3s include the opening cysteine and the closing phenylalanine or tryptophan.

CDR3: CATSDLPLGQGSYNEQFF
J: TRBJ2-1
V: TRBV24-1

CDR3: CSARDLNTRPGGGRDTQYF
J: TRBJ2-3
V: TRBV20-1

CDR3: CASSLGTELNYNEQFF
J: TRBJ2-1
V: TRBV7-9

CDR3: CASSYVGPNTGELFF
J: TRBJ2-2
V: TRBV5-1

CDR3: CASSLPTVKLNNEQFF
J: TRBJ2-1
V: TRBV5-1

CDR3: CASSSGTGVFNEQYF
J: TRBJ2-7
V: TRBV5-1

CDR3: CSVDEGARAGANVLTF
J: TRBJ2-6
V: TRBV29-1

CDR3: CASSRAQGPISGNTIYF
J: TRBJ1-3
V: TRBV4-1

CDR3: CASTTGTNYEQYF
J: TRBJ2-7
V: TRBV10-2

CDR3: CASSIDRVGNIQYF
J: TRBJ2-4
V: TRBV19

CDR3: CASSVEGLAGETQYF
J: TRBJ2-5
V: TRBV9

CDR3: CASTEDLLRNTDTQYF
J: TRBJ2-3
V: TRBV5-1

CDR3: CASSDYGIPLHF
J: TRBJ1-6
V: TRBV2

CDR3: CASSFNRAGEAFF
J: TRBJ1-1
V: TRBV28

CDR3: CSARGRSGGKADTQYF
J: TRBJ2-3
V: TRBV20-1

CDR3: CASSPVRGTLLFF
J: TRBJ1-4
V: TRBV6-5

CDR3: CASSLAVELDEQFF
J: TRBJ2-1
V: TRBV7-6

CDR3: CSIKEDPRVGTQYF
J: TRBJ2-3
V: TRBV29-1

CDR3: CASSVGVGPTKNIQYF
J: TRBJ2-4
V: TRBV9

CDR3: CASSFEARSGNTIYF
J: TRBJ1-3
V: TRBV28

CDR3: CAWGGQLNTEAFF
J: TRBJ1-1
V: TRBV30

CDR3: CASKSGGGPGNTIYF
J: TRBJ1-3
V: TRBV19

CDR3: CASTHGGGASGANVLTF
J: TRBJ2-6
V: TRBV6-2/TRBV6-3

CDR3: CASSREQGPLHF
J: TRBJ1-6
V: TRBV4-2

CDR3: CASSLLGQGAYNEQFF
J: TRBJ2-1
V: TRBV7-7

CDR3: CASSLVGTAVSGANVLTF
J: TRBJ2-6
V: TRBV5-5

CDR3: CASSLGLDSLGNEQFF
J: TRBJ2-1
V: TRBV5-1

CDR3: CSPRGGPKETQYF
J: TRBJ2-5
V: TRBV20-1

CDR3: CASSLEQGVEQYF
J: TRBJ2-7
V: TRBV7-9

CDR3: CASSSGAGSPLHF
J: TRBJ1-6
V: TRBV12-3/TRBV12-4

CDR3: CASSLALLGGETQYF
J: TRBJ2-5
V: TRBV7-8

CDR3: CASSLMPGLPTDTQYF
J: TRBJ2-3
V: TRBV11-2

CDR3: CASWSLGRTYEQYF
J: TRBJ2-7
V: TRBV6-5

CDR3: CSALDSRPSYNEQFF
J: TRBJ2-1
V: TRBV20-1

CDR3: CSAIRTSGSPGELFF
J: TRBJ2-2
V: TRBV29-1

CDR3: CAIGRESTDTQYF
J: TRBJ2-3
V: TRBV10-3

CDR3: CATSRLAGLYEQYF
J: TRBJ2-7
V: TRBV15

CDR3: CATSTASGRYQETQYF
J: TRBJ2-5
V: TRBV15

CDR3: CASSFLLTTDTQYF
J: TRBJ2-3
V: TRBV12-3/TRBV12-4

CDR3: CASSFEEAYEQYF
J: TRBJ2-7
V: TRBV5-1

CDR3: CASSSGQGMPEAFF
J: TRBJ1-1
V: TRBV5-8

CDR3: CSVDQGEDQPQHF
J: TRBJ1-5
V: TRBV29-1

CDR3: CASRVAGVSEETQYF
J: TRBJ2-5
V: TRBV12-3/TRBV12-4

CDR3: CSVEGGSGLTDTQYF
J: TRBJ2-3
V: TRBV29-1

CDR3: CASSQEIGLAEQETQYF
J: TRBJ2-5
V: TRBV18

CDR3: CASSQGKREWADTQYF
J: TRBJ2-3
V: TRBV5-4

CDR3: CAIRTGGTGELFF
J: TRBJ2-2
V: TRBV10-3

CDR3: CASSLTRFHEQYF
J: TRBJ2-7
V: TRBV7-3

CDR3: CATVGSGNTIYF
J: TRBJ1-3
V: TRBV6-1

CDR3: CASSLAGANRECYF
J: TRBJ2-4
V: TRBV7-2

CDR3: CASSSIGRSNTGELFF
J: TRBJ2-2
V: TRBV5-5

CDR3: CASSSIGGGHEQYF
J: TRBJ2-7
V: TRBV6-5

CDR3: CASSLQTANQPQHF
J: TRBJ1-5
V: TRBV5-5

CDR3: CASGGPGRGQETQYF
J: TRBJ2-5
V: TRBV2